The 18 T cell receptor beta chains below all came from one sample that was sequenced in a study of blood T cell repertoires in COVID-19. Repertoires were generated with immunoSEQ multiplex PCR, while TCRdb's copy carries only in-frame clones and drops some. The sample holds 180,000 or so clones, just over 85% seen once. Sequenced sample: peripheral blood. These receptors originate from a man in his fifties or sixties with acute or convalescent COVID-19.

The rearrangement links TRBV24-1 to TRBJ1-6; 7 bases are a match to TRBD1. The ends lost 9 bases at V and 2 bases at J; junction bases unmatched: 12. Germline lookup yields CDR1 KGHDR and CDR2 SFDVKD. The CDR3 loop spans 17 amino acids. The CDR3 DNA is TGTGCCACCCCACGTGGGACAGCGCTGACCTATAATTCACCCCTCCACTTT. Protein: CATPRGTALTYNSPLHF.

The gene calls are TRBV6-1 and TRBJ1-3; D uncertain. V lost 3 bases to trimming and J lost 0 bases, with 6 bases between them. Per the germline V gene, CDR1 is MNHNS and CDR2 is SASEGT. The length of the CDR3 is 14 residues. Written as DNA, the CDR3 is TGTGCCAGCAGTGACGGGGTCTCTGGAAACACCATATATTTT. It specifies CASSDGVSGNTIYF.

This clone is a singleton in its sample. The gene calls are TRBV24-1 and TRBJ2-5, with D possibly matching TRBD1 (5 bases). Trimming stripped 9 bases from V and 4 bases from J, with 8 bases between. The CDR3 is 11 residues long. Germline assignment: CDR1 KGHDR and CDR2 SFDVKD. The CDR3 loop is CATADIETQYF. CDR3 in DNA: TGTGCCACCGCGGACATAGAGACCCAGTACTTC.

This clone is a singleton in its sample. The rearrangement links TRBV23-1 to TRBJ1-3; tentatively, D is TRBD1 (5 bases). TRBV23-1 is noted as an ORF with a role that remains uncertain. V lost 1 base and J lost 0, with 22 bases in between. The CDR3 spans 20 residues. The CDR3 DNA reads TGCGCCAGCAGTCAATTCCCCAGGGCCACTTTTTTTCGCTCTGGAAACACCATATATTTT. It codes for CASSQFPRATFFRSGNTIYF.

The V and J genes are TRBV5-1 and TRBJ2-2, with 8 nucleotides matching TRBD1. The V gene end was trimmed by 4 bases and the J gene end by 1 base; junction bases not matched to a gene: 3. Germline V gene sequence: CDR1 SGHRS, CDR2 YFSETQ. CDR3 length: 15 amino acids. The CDR3 DNA sequence: TGCGCCAGCAGCGCCGGGACAGGGAACACCGGGGAGCTGTTTTTT. Translation gives CASSAGTGNTGELFF.

The CDR3 loop is CASSQDGAGGYTF. Written as DNA, the CDR3 is TGTGCCAGCAGCCAAGATGGGGCAGGCGGCTACACCTTC. This sequence joins TRBV3-1 (or the pseudogene TRBV3-2) and TRBJ1-2, with TRBD1 as a possible D gene (5 bases). The germline gives CDR1 LGHDT, CDR2 YNNKEL (reference sequence). The CDR3 totals 13 residues. V was trimmed by 0 bases and J by 8 bases, leaving 10 bases between them.

V usage is TRBV5-1 and J usage is TRBJ2-7, with D possibly being TRBD1 (8 bases). V was shortened by 7 bases and J by 4 bases, with 12 bases between the two germline ends. Germline CDR1 is SGHRS and CDR2 is YFSETQ. The CDR3 is 12 amino acids. For the CDR3, the DNA is TGCGCCAGCGGGAGGGACAGGTACGAGCAGTACTTC. It specifies CASGRDRYEQYF.

The gene calls are TRBV5-1 and TRBJ2-2; TRBD1 matches at 7 bases. The germline gives CDR1 SGHRS, CDR2 YFSETQ. This CDR3 is built from 16 residues. The V segment lost 2 bases and the J segment 5 bases; nucleotides outside the gene matches: 9. CDR3 region: CASSLSPGQITGELFF. In DNA form, the CDR3 reads TGCGCCAGCAGCTTAAGCCCGGGACAGATTACCGGGGAGCTGTTTTTT. The whole variable domain, filled in from reference TRBV5-1 and TRBJ2-2, reads KAGVTQTPRYLIKTRGQQVTLSCSPISGHRSVSWYQQTPGQGLQFLFEYFSETQRNKGNFPGRFSGRQFSNSRSEMNVSTLELGDSALYLCASSLSPGQITGELFFGEGSRLTVL.

This chain links TRBV27 with TRBJ1-1; D is perhaps TRBD1 (5 bases). The CDR3 length is 14 residues. V lost 3 bases and J lost 7, with 15 bases in between. The germline gives CDR1 MNHEY, CDR2 SMNVEV (reference sequence). CDR3 protein: CASSFAGGRREAFF. The CDR3 bases are TGTGCCAGCAGTTTCGCTGGGGGGAGGCGTGAAGCTTTCTTT.

The chain recombines TRBV7-6 with TRBJ2-7; D is unresolved. V was pared by 1 base and J by 5 bases, with 15 bases between. The germline V gene encodes CDR1 SGHVS and CDR2 FNYEAQ. The CDR3 length is 15 residues. This CDR3 is CASSLVNSLLDEQYF. The CDR3 coding sequence is TGTGCCAGCAGCTTAGTGAATAGCTTGTTGGACGAGCAGTACTTC.

The DNA for the CDR3 is TGTGCCAGCAGCCTCCGGGACACCGGAAACACCATATATTTT. Residues: CASSLRDTGNTIYF. V and J are TRBV3-1 (or the pseudogene TRBV3-2) and TRBJ1-3; tentatively, D is TRBD1 (6 bases). V was clipped by 4 bases and J by 4 bases, with 11 bases between them. Germline CDR1 reads LGHDT; CDR2 reads YNNKEL (reference sequence). This CDR3 is 14 amino acids long.

This clone was recorded once. The chain joins TRBV7-9 to TRBJ2-1, with D possibly matching TRBD2 (5 bases). In germline, CDR1 is SEHNR, CDR2 FQNEAQ (reference sequence). V was clipped by 5 bases and J by 3 bases, with 8 bases between them. The CDR3 is made up of 13 amino acids. The CDR3 DNA reads TGTGCCAGCAGCCTCCGGGACTACAATGAGCAGTTCTTC. It specifies CASSLRDYNEQFF.

The V call is TRBV18, the J call TRBJ1-5; possibly TRBD1 for D (5 bases). Germline assignment: CDR1 KGHSH and CDR2 LQKENI. Trimming left V 0 bases short and J 4 bases short, with 10 bases between. This CDR3 spans 15 amino acids. The CDR3 region is CASSPPGAANQPQHF. In DNA, the CDR3 is TGTGCCAGCTCACCACCAGGGGCCGCTAATCAGCCCCAGCATTTT.

This clone appeared once. This sequence joins TRBV18 and TRBJ1-3; TRBD1 aligns across 7 bases. J gave up 4 bases and V 0 bases, and 3 bases lay outside the gene matches. The CDR3 covers 15 residues. Germline V gene lookup returns CDR1 KGHSH and CDR2 LQKENI. CDR3 nucleotide sequence: TGTGCCAGCTCACCACCACAGGGGTTCGGAAACACCATATATTTT. Encoded protein: CASSPPQGFGNTIYF.

The V and J genes are TRBV4-2 and TRBJ1-4, with D possibly TRBD1 on 5 matching bases. In germline, CDR1 is LGHNA, CDR2 YNFKEQ. This CDR3 has 16 amino acids. V was clipped by 0 bases and J by 8 bases, with 16 bases between them. CDR3 sequence reads: CASSQDRARIGEKLFF. The CDR3 DNA is TGTGCCAGCAGCCAAGACAGGGCCAGGATAGGCGAAAAACTGTTTTTT.

This chain joins TRBV24-1 and TRBJ1-2; 9 nucleotides match TRBD1. CDR1 KGHDR and CDR2 SFDVKD come from the germline V gene. V lost 4 bases to trimming and J lost 4 bases; unmatched junction nucleotides: 9. This CDR3 is built from 16 residues. In DNA form, the CDR3 reads TGTGCCACCAGTGACCCTACAGGGGGCGTTCTCTATGGCTACACCTTC. It yields the protein CATSDPTGGVLYGYTF.

This chain uses TRBV9 with TRBJ2-3, with 8 positions matching TRBD2. The CDR3 has 16 residues. Germline V gene lookup returns CDR1 SGDLS and CDR2 YYNGEE. Trimming took 0 bases from V and 1 from J; bases not matched to a gene: 4. CDR3 amino acids: CASSVGGRPGTDTQYF. The CDR3 bases are TGTGCCAGCAGCGTAGGCGGGAGGCCCGGCACAGATACGCAGTATTTT.

The chain combines TRBV25-1 with TRBJ2-6, with no clear D. With 3 bases removed from V and 1 base from J, the gap between germline ends came to 7 bases. The CDR3 spans 15 residues. The V gene's germline CDR1 is MGHDK and CDR2 SYGVNS. CDR3 sequence (DNA): TGTGCCAGCAGTGATATCGGGTCTGGGGCCAACGTCCTGACTTTC. This translates into CASSDIGSGANVLTF. Full variable domain (missing parts from reference TRBV25-1 and TRBJ2-6): EADIYQTPRYLVIGTGKKITLECSQTMGHDKMYWYQQDPGMELHLIHYSYGVNSTEKGDLSSESTVSRIRTEHFPLTLESARPSHTSQYLCASSDIGSGANVLTFGAGSRLTVL.